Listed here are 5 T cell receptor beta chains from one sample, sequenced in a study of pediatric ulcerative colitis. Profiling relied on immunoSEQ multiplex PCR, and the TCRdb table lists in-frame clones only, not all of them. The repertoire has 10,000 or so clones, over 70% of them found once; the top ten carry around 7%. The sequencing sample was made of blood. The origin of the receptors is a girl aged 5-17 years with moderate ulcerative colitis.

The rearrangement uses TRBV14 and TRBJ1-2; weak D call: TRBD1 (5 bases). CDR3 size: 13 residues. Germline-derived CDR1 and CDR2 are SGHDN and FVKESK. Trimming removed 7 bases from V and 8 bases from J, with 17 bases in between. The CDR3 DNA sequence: TGTGCCAGCAATGTGGCCCCCGGGACGGGCTACACCTTC. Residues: CASNVAPGTGYTF.

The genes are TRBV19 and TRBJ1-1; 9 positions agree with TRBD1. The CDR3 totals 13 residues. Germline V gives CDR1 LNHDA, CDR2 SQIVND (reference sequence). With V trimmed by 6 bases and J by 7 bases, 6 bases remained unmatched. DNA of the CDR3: TGTGCCAGTAGCCTACAGGGGGCCTTTGAAGCTTTCTTT. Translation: CASSLQGAFEAFF. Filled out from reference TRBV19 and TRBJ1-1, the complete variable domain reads DGGITQSPKYLFRKEGQNVTLSCEQNLNHDAMYWYRQDPGQGLRLIYYSQIVNDFQKGDIAEGYSVSREKKESFPLTVTSAQKNPTAFYLCASSLQGAFEAFFGQGTRLTVV.

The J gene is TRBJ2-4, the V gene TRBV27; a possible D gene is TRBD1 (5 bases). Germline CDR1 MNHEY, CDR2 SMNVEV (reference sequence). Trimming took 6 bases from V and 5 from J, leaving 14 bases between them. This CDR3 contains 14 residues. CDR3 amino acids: CASSPRVPQNIQYF. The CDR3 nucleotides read TGTGCCAGCAGCCCCAGGGTGCCCCAAAACATTCAGTACTTC.

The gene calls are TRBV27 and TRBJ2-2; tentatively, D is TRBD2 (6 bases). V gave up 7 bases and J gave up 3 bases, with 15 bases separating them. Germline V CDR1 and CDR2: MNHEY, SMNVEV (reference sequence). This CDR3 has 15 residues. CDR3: CASTRRARDTGELFF. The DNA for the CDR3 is TGTGCCAGCACAAGGAGGGCGCGAGACACCGGGGAGCTGTTTTTT.

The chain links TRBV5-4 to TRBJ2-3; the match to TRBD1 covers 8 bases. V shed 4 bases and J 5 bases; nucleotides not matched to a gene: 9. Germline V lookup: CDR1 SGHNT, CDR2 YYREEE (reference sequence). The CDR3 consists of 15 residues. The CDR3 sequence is CASSSSGTGLDTQYF. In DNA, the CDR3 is TGTGCCAGCAGCAGCTCCGGGACAGGACTAGATACGCAGTATTTT.